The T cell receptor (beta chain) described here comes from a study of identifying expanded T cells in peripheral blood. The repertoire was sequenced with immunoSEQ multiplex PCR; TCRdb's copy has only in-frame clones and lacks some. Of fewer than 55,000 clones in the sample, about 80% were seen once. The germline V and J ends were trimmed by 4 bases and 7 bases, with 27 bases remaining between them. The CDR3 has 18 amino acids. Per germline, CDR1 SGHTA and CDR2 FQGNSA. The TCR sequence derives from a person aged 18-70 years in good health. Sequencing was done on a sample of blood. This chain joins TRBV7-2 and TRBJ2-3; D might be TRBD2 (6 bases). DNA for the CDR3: TGTGCCAGCAGCTCACCCGGGGGAGGCGGGGTCGCGATATATACGCAGTATTTT. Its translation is CASSSPGGGGVAIYTQYF.